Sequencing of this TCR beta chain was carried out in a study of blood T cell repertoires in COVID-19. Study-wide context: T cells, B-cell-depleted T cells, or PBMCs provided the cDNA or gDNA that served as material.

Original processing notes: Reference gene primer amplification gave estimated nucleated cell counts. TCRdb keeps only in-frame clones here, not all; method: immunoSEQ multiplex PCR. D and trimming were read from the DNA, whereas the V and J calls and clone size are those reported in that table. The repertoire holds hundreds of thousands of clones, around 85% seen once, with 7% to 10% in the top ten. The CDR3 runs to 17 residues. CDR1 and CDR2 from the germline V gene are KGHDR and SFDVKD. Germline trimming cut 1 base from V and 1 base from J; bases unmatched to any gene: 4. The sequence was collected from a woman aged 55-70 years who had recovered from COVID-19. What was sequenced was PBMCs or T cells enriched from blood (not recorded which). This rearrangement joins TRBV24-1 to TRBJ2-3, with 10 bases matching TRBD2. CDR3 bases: TGTGCCACCAGTGATTTCAGTGGGACTAGCGGCACAGATACGCAGTATTTT. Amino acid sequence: CATSDFSGTSGTDTQYF.